These 10 T cell receptor beta chains came from one sample sequenced in a study of blood T cell repertoires in COVID-19. Generated by immunoSEQ multiplex PCR, the TCRdb table keeps only in-frame clones and is missing some. The sample has about 140,000 clones; approximately 80% are singletons. Sequencing was carried out using peripheral blood. These receptor sequences come from a woman at least 80 years old in a cohort sampled during active or convalescent COVID-19.

V usage is TRBV19 and J usage is TRBJ1-6, with no clear D. Germline values: CDR1 LNHDA, CDR2 SQIVND (reference sequence). This CDR3 contains 14 residues. V dropped 8 bases and J dropped 0 bases, with 8 bases sitting between them. The CDR3 sequence: CASGESSYNSPLHF. The DNA of the CDR3 is TGTGCCAGTGGAGAGAGCTCCTATAATTCACCCCTCCACTTT.

V usage is TRBV6-6 and J usage is TRBJ1-1; 8 nucleotides align to TRBD1. Germline CDR1 and CDR2: MNHNY and SVGAGI (reference sequence). The CDR3 loop spans 14 amino acids. Trimming cost V 5 bases and J 2 bases; bases outside gene matches: 4. In DNA, the CDR3 is TGTGCCAGCAGTGACAGGGGCTCTAACACTGAAGCTTTCTTT. It translates to CASSDRGSNTEAFF.

V is TRBV7-2 and J is TRBJ1-2; D gene uncertain. Germline V CDR1 and CDR2: SGHTA, FQGNSA. V lost 4 bases and J 8 bases, leaving 17 bases between the germline ends. The CDR3 contains 14 residues. The CDR3: CASSSYAPIGGYTF. The CDR3 DNA reads TGTGCCAGCAGCTCTTACGCCCCAATCGGGGGCTACACCTTC.

The chain combines TRBV19 with TRBJ1-1; 8 positions match TRBD1. With 6 bases clipped from V and 0 bases from J, the junction kept 9 bases outside the gene matches. Germline-derived CDR1 and CDR2 are LNHDA and SQIVND (reference sequence). The CDR3 loop spans 16 amino acids. CDR3 sequence reads: CASRLPGQAMNTEAFF. The DNA of the CDR3 is TGTGCCAGTAGGCTACCGGGACAGGCCATGAACACTGAAGCTTTCTTT.

This chain links TRBV6-5 with TRBJ1-2; 8 nucleotides agree with TRBD1. The V gene's germline CDR1 is MNHEY and CDR2 SVGAGI. This CDR3 region has 14 residues. V trimming: 2 bases; J trimming: 6 bases; junction bases outside the gene matches: 5. CDR3 loop: CASSYQGARNGYTF. DNA for the CDR3: TGTGCCAGCAGTTACCAGGGGGCTCGGAATGGCTACACCTTC.

V is TRBV3-1 (or the pseudogene TRBV3-2) and J is TRBJ1-1, with TRBD1 identical over 9 bases. This CDR3 contains 14 residues. CDR1 is LGHDT and CDR2 is YNNKEL in the germline V gene (reference sequence). Trimming cost V 3 bases and J 12 bases; bases outside gene matches: 11. CDR3 nucleotide sequence: TGTGCCAGCAGCCATTCGTCCTCGACAGGGGGGACTTTCTTT. It specifies CASSHSSSTGGTFF.

This clone was counted once. This chain joins TRBV6-2 or TRBV6-3 and TRBJ1-2; D not resolved. The germline V gene has CDR1 MNHEY and CDR2 SVGEGT. The length of the CDR3 is 14 residues. V lost 0 bases, J lost 8 bases, and 13 bases lay in between. CDR3 nucleotides: TGTGCCAGCAGTTACTCGATTGGAGATCCGGGCTACACCTTC. Translation: CASSYSIGDPGYTF.

This chain uses TRBV28 with TRBJ2-3, with D unresolved. CDR1 MDHEN and CDR2 SYDVKM come from the germline V gene. The V gene lost 2 bases and the J gene lost 5 bases, with 8 bases spanning the gap. This CDR3 contains 13 residues. CDR3 coding DNA: TGTGCCAGCAGTTTACCCCAGGAAGATACGCAGTATTTT. Its translation: CASSLPQEDTQYF.

The V gene is TRBV4-3, the J gene TRBJ1-4, with unresolved D. V shed 5 bases and J shed 5 bases, with 12 bases lying between them. The CDR3 spans 14 residues. CDR1 is LGHNA, CDR2 YSLEER, per germline. The CDR3 DNA reads as TGCGCCAGCAGCTCCCGGACTCTGAATGAAAAACTGTTTTTT. This gives the protein CASSSRTLNEKLFF.

J is TRBJ2-5 and V is TRBV4-2, with 7 nucleotides matching TRBD2. The CDR3 runs 15 residues. The trim removed 4 bases at V and 4 bases at J, leaving 9 bases unmatched. CDR1 is LGHNA, CDR2 YNFKEQ, per germline. The CDR3 region has the DNA TGTGCCAGCAGCCCGGCGTTCGGGACTACAGAGACCCAGTACTTC. Protein: CASSPAFGTTETQYF.